This TCR beta chain was profiled in a study of shared clonotypes between healthy human individuals (TCRdb year 2020). About the full investigation: A couple of women and a few men aged 18 to 49 years were included in the cohort. Per donor, three plates each were used for CD4 naive and CD4 memory, two for CD8 naive, and one for CD8 memory. Different laboratories and diverse techniques were used to prepare libraries and sequence TCR repertoires, to increase sequencing depth and limit assay-specific biases. Blood TCR repertoires of 5 or 6 healthy adults were deeply sequenced to estimate repertoire size and the extent of clonotype sharing between individuals. Per donor, leukapheresis produced somewhere between about 0.9 and 9.5 billion PBMCs. Study-wide findings and limitations: Around 5% of naive CD4, roughly 3.5% of naive CD8, roughly 2.4% of memory CD4, and about 0.4% of memory CD8 clonotypes were shared across several donors. Higher generation probabilities were observed for clonotypes shared by all four sorted-subset donors than for non-shared clonotypes. Rarefaction of sorted-subset datasets indicated incomplete sequencing despite the large sequencing depth. Based on pairwise subsampling, the degree of clonotype sharing among donors was expected to be affected by sequencing depth. Estimated clonotype richness was generally larger for naive than for memory subsets. The genetic and exposure-history diversity represented was limited by the small number of donors. Sampling was limited to blood, and TCR repertoires in tissue likely differ from TCR repertoires in blood.

Using the deep immunoSEQ assay, TCR CDR3 regions were amplified from genomic DNA by multiplex PCR. Extracted genomic DNA from each cell subset was spread evenly across all wells of several immunoSEQ 96-well plates, with each plate serving as a replicate. For sorted subsets, roughly 200 ng of genomic DNA, equivalent to roughly 33,000 T cell genomes, went into each replicate PCR. Purified libraries were measured with a Qubit 3.0 fluorometer, size-checked on a Bioanalyzer 2100, and measured again with the KAPA Library Quantification kit. A separate single-read 150-cycle Illumina NextSeq 550 flow cell was used to sequence each immunoSEQ 96-well plate. As for how the authors treated the data: Because the immunoSEQ output held only junctional sequences and lacked quality scores, the filtering could not match the filtering applied to full-length reads. To assign V/J genes and CDR3, sequences were annotated using PyIR, a Python wrapper for IgBLAST v1.9, with IMGT germline references. Reads were filtered out if the reads had weak V/J assignments (E-value above 1e-6), no CDR3, stop codons, out-of-frame junctions, or ambiguous translated residues. V3J clonotypes were defined as sequences sharing an identical inferred V gene, J gene, and CDR3 amino acid sequence. The percentage overlap between two repertoires was calculated by dividing the number of shared unique clonotypes by the size of the smaller repertoire. Repertoire richness was assessed with RTK rarefaction, the Chao1 estimator, and Recon v2.1 estimates of unobserved clonotypes. Generation probabilities were computed with OLGA for all TCRbeta clonotypes obtained by the gDNA method from a handful of donors. Sourced from immuneACCESS, this table was stored by TCRdb with only in-frame sequences that have V and J called. A share of the clones is absent; for the studies checked, an unresolved V gene accounts for under half, and the remainder has no known explanation. D and trimming were read from the DNA, whereas the V and J calls and clone size are those reported in that table. The sample contains a few hundred thousand clones, about 74% of them found a single time. Approximately 10% of the sample is in the top ten clones.

The donors were healthy, HIV-negative adults who had no recently reported acute infections or vaccinations. Every donor was a Caucasian adult living in Nashville, Tennessee, USA. CD4+ T cells were enriched through magnetic negative selection, after which naive cells were positively selected on CD45RA and the remaining negative fraction served as the memory subset. Blood was collected by leukapheresis, and PBMCs were isolated by Ficoll-Histopaque density gradient centrifugation and then cryopreserved in liquid nitrogen vapor phase. Purity and quantity of every magnetically sorted T cell population were checked by analytical flow cytometry. From each sorted fraction, genomic DNA was isolated and quantified by UV absorbance on a Nanodrop 2000c. V is pared back by 11 bases and J by 5 bases, with 13 bases lying between the germline termini. CDR1 and CDR2 (SNHLY, FYNNEI) derive from the germline V gene. Including cysteine and phenylalanine, the CDR3 has 11 amino acids. Just the 33-base CDR3 DNA is kept, in frame starting at base 1.

This clone was seen many times. Its antigen is unknown. No much larger clonotype is one base removed from it; base qualities were not supplied. Sequencing was performed on memory CD4+ T cells sorted from blood. The cell subset or site label, as the study defines it: CD45RA-negative fraction. This receptor was identified in a man aged 30 to 39 in good health. The sequence is built from TRBV2 and TRBJ2-7; the D segment could be TRBD1, given 5 matching bases. In nucleotide form, the sequence is TGTGCCCAGGGCGCTAGGGACGAGCAGTACTTC. Translated, this gives CAQGARDEQYF. The CDR3 plus the reference TRBV2 and TRBJ2-7 genes for the other parts give the full variable domain: EPEVTQTPSHQVTQMGQEVILRCVPISNHLYFYWYRQILGQKVEFLVSFYNNEISEKSEIFDDQFSVERPDGSNFTLKIRSTKLEDSAMYFCAQGARDEQYFGPGTRLTVT.